This T cell receptor (beta chain) originates from a study of blood T cell repertoires in COVID-19. Study in general: Sites in the United States, Italy and Spain provided acute and convalescent COVID-19 samples.

Sequencing used immunoSEQ multiplex PCR; TCRdb keeps in-frame clones, though not all of them. The sample carries 250,000 to 400,000 clones, around nine tenths recorded once. The count of this clone is one. V was cut by 7 bases and J by 0 bases, with 19 bases left in between. CDR1 is MNHEY and CDR2 is SMNVEV in the germline V gene (reference sequence). There are 17 residues in the CDR3. Sequences were obtained from peripheral blood. V is TRBV27 and J is TRBJ2-1; tentative D call: TRBD1 (6 bases). The sequence came from a man aged 50 or older with active or convalescent COVID-19. The CDR3 sequence: CASTSGAARSSYNEQFF. DNA for the CDR3: TGTGCCAGCACCTCAGGGGCGGCGCGTAGCTCCTACAATGAGCAGTTCTTC.